The clone carrying this T cell receptor (beta chain) was seen a few times. Its specificity is unknown. CDR1 GTSNPN and CDR2 SVGIG come from the germline V gene (reference sequence). The germline V and J ends were trimmed by 8 bases and 5 bases, with 16 bases remaining between them. The CDR3 runs 12 residues. This sample stems from a study of T cell responses to AZD1222 COVID-19 vaccine. Across the study: Analysis merged second doses at about 4 or about 12 weeks.

Study-wide results and limits: Vaccine-related CD4 TCRs covered spike, predominating at 160-218 and 743-854. Unmutated regions of variants are reportedly targeted by nearly half of spike-specific TCRs.

Sequenced by immunoSEQ multiplex PCR; TCRdb stores in-frame clones only, minus some. The sample includes 95,000 to 150,000 clones, 70% to 90% seen only once; the top ten take about 8.6%. The sequence was obtained from an adult in good health. The genes are TRBV30 and TRBJ2-7; D is uncertain. Sample: peripheral blood, taken on day 0 of AZD1222 vaccination. CDR3 DNA sequence: TGTGCCGGGAATTGGAATCACCACGAGCAGTACTTC. It yields the protein CAGNWNHHEQYF.